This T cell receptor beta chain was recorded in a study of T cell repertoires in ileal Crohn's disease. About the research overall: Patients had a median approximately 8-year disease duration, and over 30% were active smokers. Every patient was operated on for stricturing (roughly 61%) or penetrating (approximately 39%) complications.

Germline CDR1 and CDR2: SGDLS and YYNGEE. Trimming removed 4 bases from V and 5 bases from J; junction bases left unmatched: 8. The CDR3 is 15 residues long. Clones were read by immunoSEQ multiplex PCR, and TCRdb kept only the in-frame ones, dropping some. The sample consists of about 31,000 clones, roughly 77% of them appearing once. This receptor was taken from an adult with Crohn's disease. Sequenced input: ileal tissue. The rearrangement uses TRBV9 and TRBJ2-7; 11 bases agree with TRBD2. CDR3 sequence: CASSPHSGGAHEQYF. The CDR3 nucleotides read TGTGCCAGCAGCCCTCATAGCGGGGGGGCACACGAGCAGTACTTC. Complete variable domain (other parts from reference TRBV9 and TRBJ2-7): DSGVTQTPKHLITATGQRVTLRCSPRSGDLSVYWYQQSLDQGLQFLIQYYNGEERAKGNILERFSAQQFPDLHSELNLSSLELGDSALYFCASSPHSGGAHEQYFGPGTRLTVT.